A single sample gave rise to the 31 T cell receptor beta chains below, sequenced in a study of preoperative IRX-2 immunotherapy in early breast cancer (dated by TCRdb to about 2019). The sample's treatment or condition label is to be understood as: preoperative locoregional IRX-2 cytokine immunotherapy. The library relied on the immunoSEQ multiplex PCR assay. The immuneACCESS repertoire file appears here via TCRdb, limited to in-frame rearrangements. These files lack a portion of the clones; in checked studies, under half of the deficit traces to unresolved V genes, and the cause of the others is not known. The sample records more than 20,000 clones, about 81% of which are singletons. The ten largest account for approximately 1.3% of the sample. The sample consisted of lymph node tissue, taken after IRX-2 immunotherapy. These receptors came from a human donor with breast cancer.

This sequence joins TRBV6-7 and TRBJ1-1, with a possible D match to TRBD1 (6 bases). TRBV6-7 is an ORF, with its function uncertain. Trimming pared 10 bases from V and 4 bases from J, leaving 28 bases between. This CDR3 contains 17 residues. CDR3 sequence reads: CATKRREGGILATEAFF. The DNA for the CDR3 is TGTGCCACAAAAAGGAGGGAGGGGGGGATCTTGGCCACTGAAGCTTTCTTT.

In this sample, this clone turned up a few times. The V gene is TRBV15, the J gene TRBJ1-4; 8 bases map to TRBD1. This CDR3 contains 16 residues. Germline V CDR1 and CDR2: LNHNV, YYDKDF (reference sequence). V shed 1 base and J 5 bases; nucleotides not matched to a gene: 6. For the CDR3, the DNA is TGTGCCACCAGCAGAGGAGGACAGGGAGGAAATGAAAAACTGTTTTTT. It codes for CATSRGGQGGNEKLFF.

This chain uses TRBV19 with TRBJ2-1; 8 nucleotides match TRBD1. This CDR3 has 14 amino acids. The V and J ends lost 4 bases and 9 bases, in that order; junction bases with no gene match: 8. Germline assignment: CDR1 LNHDA and CDR2 SQIVND (reference sequence). The CDR3 sequence is CASSTQDRAREQFF. For the CDR3, the DNA is TGTGCCAGTAGTACCCAGGACAGGGCGCGTGAGCAGTTCTTC.

V is TRBV9 and J is TRBJ2-3, with 8 bases matching TRBD2. Germline V gene sequence: CDR1 SGDLS, CDR2 YYNGEE. The CDR3 length is 14 residues. V lost 3 bases and J lost 6; bases outside the gene matches: 6. The CDR3 loop reads CASSAGLAGDTQYF. CDR3 in DNA: TGTGCCAGCAGCGCCGGACTAGCAGGGGATACGCAGTATTTT.

In this sample, this clone turned up a few times. The chain employs TRBV14 and TRBJ1-4, with D unresolved. V shed 1 base and J shed 8 bases, with 5 bases lying between them. The CDR3 runs 12 residues. CDR1 SGHDN and CDR2 FVKESK come from the germline V gene. CDR3 protein: CASSQVVEKLFF. DNA for the CDR3: TGTGCCAGCAGCCAAGTTGTGGAAAAACTGTTTTTT.

Here the CDR3 reads CASSLPHTNYGYTF. CDR3 bases: TGTGCCAGCAGTTTACCCCACACCAACTATGGCTACACCTTC. V is TRBV28 and J is TRBJ1-2; D is ambiguous. V dropped 2 bases and J dropped 2 bases, with 9 bases sitting between them. The CDR3 is 14 residues long. The germline CDR1 and CDR2 sequences are MDHEN and SYDVKM.

This chain uses TRBV14 with TRBJ2-7, with TRBD1 as a possible D gene (6 bases). Trimming stripped 4 bases from V and 4 bases from J, with 14 bases between. Per the germline V gene, CDR1 is SGHDN and CDR2 is FVKESK. The CDR3 consists of 14 residues. CDR3 sequence reads: CASSPLTGHYEQYF. The CDR3 DNA reads TGTGCCAGCAGCCCACTAACAGGGCATTACGAGCAGTACTTC.

This clone was seen only once. The genes are TRBV6-8 and TRBJ2-5; D remains unclear. V lost 6 bases, J lost 2 bases, and 16 bases lay in between. The CDR3 runs to 15 residues. Germline V gene lookup returns CDR1 MNHGY and CDR2 SAAAGT. The CDR3 DNA follows: TGTGCCAGCAGCCTCACCATCGGGCCTCAAGAGACCCAGTACTTC. Translating gives CASSLTIGPQETQYF.

The chain's CDR3 is CASSFGRGREKLFF. The CDR3 bases are TGCGCCAGCAGCTTTGGTAGGGGACGTGAAAAACTGTTTTTT. The genes are TRBV5-1 and TRBJ1-4; perhaps TRBD1 as D (5 bases). The CDR3 consists of 14 residues. Germline-derived CDR1 and CDR2 are SGHRS and YFSETQ. Between the trimmed V and J ends, which lost 2 bases and 7 bases, there was a span of 12 bases.

The V gene is TRBV14, the J gene TRBJ2-1, with D perhaps assigned TRBD1 or TRBD2 (5 bases each). There are 18 residues in the CDR3. CDR1 and CDR2 from the germline V gene are SGHDN and FVKESK. Between the trimmed V and J ends, which lost 0 bases and 7 bases, there was a span of 22 bases. CDR3 residues: CASSQDGRGRVPGNEQFF. The CDR3 region has the DNA TGTGCCAGCAGCCAAGATGGCCGGGGCCGGGTTCCGGGAAATGAGCAGTTCTTC.

Concerning this clone: One end of the junction is discordant with germline, which a read error may explain. The CDR3 nucleotides read TGTGCCAGCAGCACCGGGACCGCGAACACCGGGGAACTGTTTTTT. It encodes CASSTGTANTGELFF. V gene TRBV7-6 combines with J gene TRBJ2-2, with D tentatively TRBD1 or TRBD2 (5 bases each). The V gene's germline CDR1 is SGHVS and CDR2 FNYEAQ. The CDR3 loop spans 15 amino acids.

J is TRBJ1-2 and V is TRBV29-1; D is unresolved. The CDR3 contains 12 residues. The V end was cut by 3 bases, the J end by 4 bases, with 9 bases between. CDR1 is SQVTM, CDR2 ANQGSEA, per germline. The CDR3 reads CSVEEGIYGYTF. In nucleotides, the CDR3 is TGCAGCGTTGAGGAGGGTATCTATGGCTACACCTTC.

The chain combines TRBV15 with TRBJ2-1; D possibly corresponds to TRBD1 (5 bases). The CDR3 spans 15 residues. Trimming shortened V by 0 bases and J by 4 bases, and 10 bases separated the two germline ends. The germline CDR1 and CDR2 sequences are LNHNV and YYDKDF (reference sequence). Here the CDR3 DNA reads TGTGCCACCAGCAGAGATTCGGCAGGGTACAATGAGCAGTTCTTC. It specifies CATSRDSAGYNEQFF.

The rearrangement uses TRBV10-2 and TRBJ2-1; D is uncertain. The CDR3 spans 16 residues. Per the germline V gene, CDR1 is WSHSY and CDR2 is SAAADI. Deletions cut 5 bases from V and 3 bases from J, with 17 bases between. The CDR3 DNA sequence: TGCGCCAGCAGTTACTCGGGCCGAATGTACTACAATGAGCAGTTCTTC. Its protein is CASSYSGRMYYNEQFF.

The chain uses TRBV30 and TRBJ1-2; D gene uncertain. Deletions cut 0 bases from V and 7 bases from J, with 9 bases between. The germline CDR1 and CDR2 sequences are GTSNPN and SVGIG (reference sequence). This CDR3 comprises 12 residues. This CDR3 reads CAWSVPGTGYTF. DNA of the CDR3: TGTGCCTGGAGTGTACCCGGTACTGGCTACACCTTC.

This clone was counted only a few times. The chain employs TRBV11-3 and TRBJ2-1, with 11 bases that match TRBD1. Germline assignment: CDR1 SGHNT and CDR2 YENEEA. There are 16 residues in the CDR3. V lost 6 bases to trimming and J lost 2 bases; unmatched junction nucleotides: 6. CDR3 DNA sequence: TGTGCCAGCAGTCCCTGGACAGGGGGCCCCTACAATGAGCAGTTCTTC. As protein: CASSPWTGGPYNEQFF.

The chain employs TRBV15 and TRBJ2-1, with 8 bases aligning to TRBD2. The CDR3 sequence is 14 residues long. The germline V gene encodes CDR1 LNHNV and CDR2 YYDKDF (reference sequence). With V trimmed by 1 base and J by 9 bases, 5 bases remained unmatched. The CDR3 is CATSRAGGGIEQFF. In DNA, the CDR3 is TGTGCCACCAGCAGAGCGGGAGGGGGAATTGAGCAGTTCTTC. Full variable domain (remainder filled in from reference TRBV15 and TRBJ2-1): DAMVIQNPRYQVTQFGKPVTLSCSQTLNHNVMYWYQQKSSQAPKLLFHYYDKDFNNEADTPDNFQSRRPNTSFCFLDIRSPGLGDTAMYLCATSRAGGGIEQFFGPGTRLTVL.

The chain joins TRBV10-2 to TRBJ1-5; D ambiguous. V dropped 3 bases and J dropped 4 bases, with 4 bases sitting between them. The germline V gene encodes CDR1 WSHSY and CDR2 SAAADI. The CDR3 runs to 12 residues. Here the CDR3 reads CASSDINQPQHF. CDR3 coding DNA: TGCGCCAGCAGTGACATAAATCAGCCCCAGCATTTT.

This chain uses TRBV10-3 with TRBJ1-1; D is perhaps TRBD1 (5 bases). The V gene lost 2 bases and the J gene lost 3 bases, with 10 bases spanning the gap. The CDR3 extends over 14 amino acids. In germline, CDR1 is ENHRY, CDR2 SYGVKD. The CDR3 is CAISERGHYTEAFF. In DNA, the CDR3 is TGTGCCATCAGTGAGAGAGGACACTACACTGAAGCTTTCTTT.

The chain couples TRBV30 to TRBJ1-2; possible D gene TRBD1, 5 bases. Germline CDR1 reads GTSNPN; CDR2 reads SVGIG (reference sequence). The germline V and J ends were trimmed by 7 bases and 1 base, with 10 bases remaining between them. This CDR3 has 12 amino acids. The CDR3 nucleotides read TGTGCCTCCTTAAGGGGTAACTATGGCTACACCTTC. Protein: CASLRGNYGYTF.

This clone was seen a single time. This chain connects TRBV11-3 to TRBJ1-6; 8 bases line up with TRBD1. V trimming: 2 bases; J trimming: 8 bases; junction bases outside the gene matches: 2. Germline CDR1 reads SGHNT; CDR2 reads YENEEA. This CDR3 is built from 14 residues. CDR3 in amino acids: CASSLTTGDSPLHF. The CDR3, as DNA: TGTGCCAGCAGCTTAACGACAGGGGATTCACCCCTCCACTTT.

This clone turned up a few times. The genes are TRBV10-3 and TRBJ2-6; D is unclear. The CDR3 has 15 residues. CDR1 ENHRY and CDR2 SYGVKD come from the germline V gene. Deletions cut 10 bases from V and 0 bases from J, with 13 bases between. In DNA, the CDR3 is TGTGCCAGCCGGCAGGTTCGCTCTGGGGCCAACGTCCTGACTTTC. Encoded protein: CASRQVRSGANVLTF.

The rearrangement joins TRBV18 to TRBJ1-2, with D tentatively TRBD1 (6 bases). Germline assignment: CDR1 KGHSH and CDR2 LQKENI. The ends were cut back, 3 bases at V and 8 bases at J, with 16 bases in the middle. The CDR3 consists of 14 residues. The CDR3 DNA is TGTGCCAGCTCACCTGATCCGGGGGCGAAGGGCTACACCTTC. It yields the protein CASSPDPGAKGYTF.

The rearrangement joins TRBV28 to TRBJ1-1, with 10 bases aligning to TRBD1. The CDR3 sequence is 13 residues long. V lost 6 bases and J lost 8; bases outside the gene matches: 6. CDR1 MDHEN and CDR2 SYDVKM come from the germline V gene. The CDR3 region has the DNA TGTGCCAGCAGACGGCGGACAGGGGGGGAAGCTTTCTTT. Translation gives CASRRRTGGEAFF.

The chain carries TRBV6-8 and TRBJ1-6; possible D gene TRBD1, 5 bases. The CDR3 runs to 17 residues. Germline assignment: CDR1 MNHGY and CDR2 SAAAGT. V was shortened by 0 bases and J by 8 bases, with 17 bases between the two germline ends. The CDR3 loop is CASSYSAADRAYSPLHF. The CDR3 DNA follows: TGTGCCAGCAGTTACTCAGCGGCCGACAGAGCCTATTCACCCCTCCACTTT.

This clone was seen a handful of times. This chain connects TRBV18 to TRBJ1-3; D uncertain. CDR3 length: 13 amino acids. Trimming pared 1 base from V and 9 bases from J, leaving 10 bases between. Germline CDR1 KGHSH, CDR2 LQKENI. The CDR3 loop is CASSPRDPPTIYF. The CDR3 coding sequence is TGTGCCAGCTCACCACGGGATCCCCCCACCATATATTTT. Full variable domain (remainder filled in from reference TRBV18 and TRBJ1-3): NAGVMQNPRHLVRRRGQEARLRCSPMKGHSHVYWYRQLPEEGLKFMVYLQKENIIDESGMPKERFSAEFPKEGPSILRIQQVVRGDSAAYFCASSPRDPPTIYFGEGSWLTVV.

This sequence joins TRBV6-8 and TRBJ1-2; maybe TRBD1 (6 bases). V gave up 10 bases and J gave up 2 bases, with 14 bases separating them. Germline CDR1 is MNHGY and CDR2 is SAAAGT. The CDR3 loop spans 13 amino acids. This chain's CDR3 is CAIRIGQNYGYTF. The CDR3 DNA sequence: TGTGCCATCCGCATAGGACAGAACTATGGCTACACCTTC.

This chain joins TRBV11-3 and TRBJ1-1; D is uncertain. Trimming took off 0 bases at V and 8 bases at J, with 19 bases between the two ends. The CDR3 is 16 amino acids. Germline CDR1 is SGHNT and CDR2 is YENEEA. The CDR3 reads CASSLEKGSRVSEAFF. The DNA of the CDR3 is TGTGCCAGCAGCTTAGAAAAGGGTTCCCGGGTTTCCGAAGCTTTCTTT.

V and J are TRBV6-8 and TRBJ1-1; tentatively, D is TRBD1 (5 bases). Germline lookup yields CDR1 MNHGY and CDR2 SAAAGT. This CDR3 is 14 amino acids long. Trimming cost V 8 bases and J 0 bases, with 13 bases left between them. CDR3 DNA: TGTGCCAGCTCCGGTAGGGGAGTGAACACTGAAGCTTTCTTT. Protein: CASSGRGVNTEAFF.

The CDR3 sequence: CASSSGQLGTDTQYF. CDR3 in DNA: TGCGCCAGCAGCTCGGGACAACTCGGCACAGATACGCAGTATTTT. The V gene is TRBV5-1, the J gene TRBJ2-3; a possible D gene is TRBD1 (6 bases). Germline CDR1 is SGHRS and CDR2 is YFSETQ. The CDR3 has 15 residues. The ends were cut back, 3 bases at V and 1 base at J, with 12 bases in the middle.

This clone was counted only a few times. The V and J genes are TRBV1 and TRBJ2-1. TRBV1 is flagged as a pseudogene. CDR3 length: 16 amino acids. The CDR3 sequence: CASSQDRPGPRDEQFF. CDR3 in DNA: TGCGCCAGCAGCCAAGATAGGCCGGGCCCTCGCGATGAGCAGTTCTTC.